These 8 T cell receptor beta chains originate from one sample sequenced in a study of Ad26.COV2.S vaccination and SARS-CoV-2 variants. Treatment noted: around 19 received Ad26.COV2.S at low or high dose, single or two shots; roughly 5 received placebo; per-sample allocation not given. Day 63 after the first injection of vaccine or placebo was the sampling time. Assay: immunoSEQ multiplex PCR; the TCRdb copy retains only in-frame clones and omits some. The data show some 390,000 clones, 88% seen once. This material consisted of peripheral blood, taken in a trial of Ad26.COV2.S vaccine versus placebo. The receptors were gathered from a person between 18 and 65 years old who received the Ad26.COV2.S COVID-19 vaccine or a placebo.

The chain is built from TRBV6-5 and TRBJ1-1; D is unresolved. The germline gives CDR1 MNHEY, CDR2 SVGAGI. CDR3 size: 15 residues. Trimming left V 1 base short and J 0 bases short, with 9 bases between. CDR3 in amino acids: CASSYWRRMNTEAFF. The CDR3 DNA sequence: TGTGCCAGCAGTTACTGGAGGAGGATGAACACTGAAGCTTTCTTT.

The V and J genes are TRBV7-9 and TRBJ1-1; 7 bases align to TRBD1. The CDR3 totals 12 residues. After removal of 4 bases from V and 11 bases from J, the junction contained 7 bases not matched to a gene. The germline V gene has CDR1 SEHNR and CDR2 FQNEAQ (reference sequence). The CDR3 coding sequence is TGTGCCAGCAGCTCCACGACAGGGACGGCTTTCTTT. Amino acid sequence: CASSSTTGTAFF. The variable domain in full, completed from reference TRBV7-9 and TRBJ1-1, reads DTGVSQNPRHKITKRGQNVTFRCDPISEHNRLYWYRQTLGQGPEFLTYFQNEAQLEKSRLLSDRFSAERPKGSFSTLEIQRTEQGDSAMYLCASSSTTGTAFFGQGTRLTVV.

The V call is TRBV5-4, the J call TRBJ1-1; TRBD1 is a possible D gene (6 bases). CDR1 SGHNT and CDR2 YYREEE come from the germline V gene (reference sequence). This CDR3 spans 16 amino acids. Deletions cut 2 bases from V and 0 bases from J, with 14 bases between. CDR3 sequence (DNA): TGTGCCAGCAGCTTCTGGGGGGCCACAATGAACACTGAAGCTTTCTTT. This gives the protein CASSFWGATMNTEAFF.

This chain connects TRBV3-1 (or the pseudogene TRBV3-2) to TRBJ2-7, with D tentatively TRBD2 (5 bases). The CDR3 runs 13 residues. Germline V gene sequence: CDR1 LGHDT, CDR2 YNNKEL (reference sequence). With 5 bases removed from V and 9 bases from J, the gap between germline ends came to 17 bases. Here the CDR3 reads CASSIGRVGVQYF. The CDR3 nucleotides are TGTGCCAGCAGCATCGGAAGGGTCGGGGTGCAGTACTTC.

This clone appeared a single time. The V and J genes are TRBV2 and TRBJ1-1; D not certain. Germline assignment: CDR1 SNHLY and CDR2 FYNNEI. The ends were cut back, 2 bases at V and 3 bases at J, with 7 bases in the middle. There are 13 residues in the CDR3. CDR3 residues: CASSEQLDTEAFF. In DNA form, the CDR3 reads TGTGCCAGCAGTGAACAGTTAGACACTGAAGCTTTCTTT. The full variable domain, completed using reference TRBV2 and TRBJ1-1, is EPEVTQTPSHQVTQMGQEVILRCVPISNHLYFYWYRQILGQKVEFLVSFYNNEISEKSEIFDDQFSVERPDGSNFTLKIRSTKLEDSAMYFCASSEQLDTEAFFGQGTRLTVV.

This chain uses TRBV11-2 with TRBJ2-1; the match to TRBD2 covers 8 bases. Germline CDR1 is SGHAT and CDR2 is FQNNGV. With V trimmed by 2 bases and J by 1 base, 4 bases remained unmatched. The CDR3 is 16 residues long. CDR3 residues: CASSLSGLASYNEQFF. The CDR3 bases are TGTGCCAGCAGCTTAAGTGGACTAGCTTCCTACAATGAGCAGTTCTTC. Using reference TRBV11-2 and TRBJ2-1 for the parts outside the CDR3, the full variable domain is EAGVAQSPRYKIIEKRQSVAFWCNPISGHATLYWYQQILGQGPKLLIQFQNNGVVDDSQLPKDRFSAERLKGVDSTLKIQPAKLEDSAVYLCASSLSGLASYNEQFFGPGTRLTVL.

The chain recombines TRBV6-5 with TRBJ1-2, with 9 bases matching TRBD1. The CDR3 contains 15 residues. The germline gives CDR1 MNHEY, CDR2 SVGAGI. Trimming cost V 2 bases and J 3 bases; bases outside gene matches: 4. CDR3 nucleotides: TGTGCCAGCAGTTACGGTAACAGGGGGCACTATGGCTACACCTTC. Protein product: CASSYGNRGHYGYTF.

The rearrangement joins TRBV9 to TRBJ2-3; the match to TRBD1 covers 9 bases. In germline, CDR1 is SGDLS, CDR2 YYNGEE. J lost 3 bases, V lost 4 bases, and 12 bases had no gene match. The length of the CDR3 is 17 residues. CDR3 nucleotides: TGTGCCAGCAGCCCTAGGGGTGGGACAGGGTGGACAGATACGCAGTATTTT. Protein sequence: CASSPRGGTGWTDTQYF.